Below are 12 T cell receptor beta chains sequenced from a single sample in a study of beta chain features in type 1 diabetes. Sequenced material consisted of expressed TCRB transcripts (all of the isolated RNA was reverse transcribed). Measured with immunoSEQ multiplex PCR; TCRdb has only the in-frame clones, and not every one. The sample lists 250,000 to 350,000 clones; about 14% were seen once. Input material: central memory CD4+ T cells from blood. The receptors derive from a man between 25 and 39 years old in good health.

The V and J genes are TRBV7-3 and TRBJ2-7; D gene unclear. V was pared by 2 bases and J by 4 bases, with 6 bases between. This CDR3 has 12 residues. Germline values: CDR1 SGHTA, CDR2 FQGTGA. The CDR3 is CASSLVLYEQYF. CDR3 nucleotides: TGTGCCAGCAGCTTAGTTCTTTACGAGCAGTACTTC.

This clone was found once. CDR3 loop: CSVNSGQGAGGYTF. The CDR3, as DNA: TGCAGCGTTAACAGTGGTCAGGGGGCGGGTGGCTACACCTTC. The V and J genes are TRBV29-1 and TRBJ1-2; 8 positions agree with TRBD1. The V gene's germline CDR1 is SQVTM and CDR2 ANQGSEA. This CDR3 has 14 residues. V was pared by 5 bases and J by 7 bases, with 12 bases of the junction left unmatched. The full variable domain, in which reference TRBV29-1 and TRBJ1-2 provide the parts outside the CDR3, is SAVISQKPSRDICQRGTSLTIQCQVDSQVTMMFWYRQQPGQSLTLIATANQGSEATYESGFVIDKFPISRPNLTFSTLTVSNMSPEDSSIYLCSVNSGQGAGGYTFGSGTRLTVV.

This clone was seen only a few times. CDR3 protein: CASSPGREGGGYTF. Here the CDR3 DNA reads TGCGCCAGCAGTCCCGGCAGGGAGGGTGGTGGCTACACCTTC. This rearrangement joins TRBV10-1 to TRBJ1-2; D is possibly TRBD1 (5 bases). Germline values: CDR1 WNHNN, CDR2 SYGVQD (reference sequence). Trimming stripped 5 bases from V and 7 bases from J, with 17 bases between. The CDR3 length is 14 residues.

Concerning this clone: Other DNA sequences within the sample encode an identical CDR3. The chain combines TRBV19 with TRBJ2-5; perhaps TRBD2 as D (5 bases). From germline, CDR1 is LNHDA and CDR2 SQIVND (reference sequence). V was pared by 6 bases and J by 5 bases, with 10 bases between. The CDR3 totals 12 residues. Here the CDR3 DNA reads TGTGCCAGTAGCGAGACGGGGGAGACCCAGTACTTC. This sequence encodes CASSETGETQYF.

This chain links TRBV19 with TRBJ1-1; D is uncertain. Trimming cost V 7 bases and J 3 bases, with 18 bases left between them. CDR3 length: 15 amino acids. In germline, CDR1 is LNHDA, CDR2 SQIVND (reference sequence). CDR3 in DNA: TGTGCCAGTACCCCCCTTGCTTGGTCCGACACTGAAGCTTTCTTT. It yields the protein CASTPLAWSDTEAFF.

V is TRBV7-8 and J is TRBJ2-2, with TRBD1 as a possible D gene (5 bases). Trimming removed 2 bases from V and 1 base from J, with 11 bases in between. This CDR3 is built from 16 residues. From germline, CDR1 is SGHVS and CDR2 FQNEAQ. For the CDR3, the DNA is TGTGCCAGCAGCTTACTCCGCAGGGAGAACACCGGGGAGCTGTTTTTT. Translating it yields CASSLLRRENTGELFF.

The chain employs TRBV7-2 and TRBJ2-7; D is perhaps TRBD1 (5 bases). Germline loops: CDR1 SGHTA, CDR2 FQGNSA. V lost 6 bases, J lost 0 bases, and 15 bases lay in between. The CDR3 extends over 15 amino acids. The DNA of the CDR3 is TGTGCCAGCAGGCTAGGGCGGACAAGCTCCTACGAGCAGTACGTC. It is translated as CASRLGRTSSYEQYV.

The chain employs TRBV7-2 and TRBJ2-3; D unresolved. Germline V CDR1 and CDR2: SGHTA, FQGNSA. The CDR3 runs 11 residues. V lost 8 bases and J 4 bases, leaving 7 bases between the germline ends. The chain's CDR3 is CASGGADTQYF. CDR3 nucleotide sequence: TGTGCCAGCGGTGGAGCAGATACGCAGTATTTT.

As DNA, the CDR3 is TGTGCCAGCACCCCGGACAGTAGATTTTACGAGCAGTACTTC. It codes for CASTPDSRFYEQYF. V and J are TRBV6-5 and TRBJ2-7, with D possibly being TRBD1 (6 bases). The CDR3 is 14 residues long. Germline V gene lookup returns CDR1 MNHEY and CDR2 SVGAGI. With 7 bases removed from V and 4 bases from J, the gap between germline ends came to 17 bases.

The chain links TRBV6-6 to TRBJ2-1, with 9 bases lining up with TRBD2. Per germline, CDR1 MNHNY and CDR2 SVGAGI (reference sequence). CDR3 size: 14 residues. Unmatched junction bases numbered 5, after V lost 6 bases and J lost 5 bases. The CDR3 reads CASRGGGANNEQFF. CDR3 sequence (DNA): TGTGCCAGCAGAGGCGGGGGGGCCAACAATGAGCAGTTCTTC.

This clone occurred a few times. The genes are TRBV7-7 and TRBJ2-5; 12 bases align to TRBD2. CDR1 and CDR2 from the germline V gene are SSHAT and FNYEAQ (reference sequence). V shed 3 bases, J shed 3 bases, and the junction held 2 bases outside the gene matches. This CDR3 is 15 amino acids long. CDR3 sequence: CASSFGLAGKETQYF. The CDR3 DNA sequence: TGTGCCAGCAGCTTCGGACTAGCGGGGAAAGAGACCCAGTACTTC.

This clone was recorded at least ten times. V is TRBV15 and J is TRBJ2-7; perhaps TRBD2 as D (5 bases). CDR1 LNHNV and CDR2 YYDKDF come from the germline V gene (reference sequence). This CDR3 has 13 residues. V was trimmed by 1 base and J by 1 base, leaving 5 bases between them. This CDR3 reads CATSRGRSYEQYF. The CDR3 nucleotides read TGTGCCACCAGCAGAGGGAGGTCCTACGAGCAGTACTTC.